These 31 T cell receptor beta chains originate from one sample sequenced in a study of T cell responses to AZD1222 COVID-19 vaccine. Clones were sequenced by immunoSEQ multiplex PCR, and TCRdb holds only the in-frame ones, with some missing. The data hold about 150,000 clones, with less than 95% observed a single time. Source: peripheral blood, taken on day 0 of AZD1222 vaccination. The receptors originated from an adult in good health.

This chain connects TRBV25-1 to TRBJ2-2; D is undetermined. CDR3 length: 14 amino acids. CDR1 and CDR2 (germline): MGHDK, SYGVNS. V dropped 0 bases and J dropped 3 bases, with 5 bases sitting between them. CDR3 nucleotide sequence: TGTGCCAGCAGTGAATATAAGGACACCGGGGAGCTGTTTTTT. Translation gives CASSEYKDTGELFF.

V and J are TRBV6-5 and TRBJ1-5, with no clear D. The CDR3 has 16 amino acids. V lost 2 bases to trimming and J lost 0 bases, with 11 bases between them. Germline-derived CDR1 and CDR2 are MNHEY and SVGAGI. The CDR3, as DNA: TGTGCCAGCAGTTACAAGGCCAGGATTAGCAATCAGCCCCAGCATTTT. Protein product: CASSYKARISNQPQHF.

This sequence joins TRBV6-2 or TRBV6-3 and TRBJ2-7, with a tentative D call TRBD2 (5 bases). From germline, CDR1 is MNHEY and CDR2 SVGEGT. V was cut by 3 bases and J by 3 bases, with 12 bases left in between. CDR3 length: 14 amino acids. For the CDR3, the DNA is TGTGCCAGCAGTTATGAGGGAGAAGTCTACGAGCAGTACTTC. Protein: CASSYEGEVYEQYF.

The chain uses TRBV18 and TRBJ2-7; 10 bases fit TRBD2. With V trimmed by 3 bases and J by 4 bases, 3 bases remained unmatched. This CDR3 is built from 14 residues. The germline V gene encodes CDR1 KGHSH and CDR2 LQKENI. Here the CDR3 reads CASSPGTSVYEQYF. The CDR3 nucleotides read TGTGCCAGCTCACCTGGGACTAGCGTATACGAGCAGTACTTC.

Comment on this clone: Mismatch with germline at one junction end may stem from a read error. The CDR3 protein is CASSYQGQDPVSF. CDR3 coding DNA: TGTGCCAGCAGTTACCAGGGACAGGATCCTGTCTCCTTC. The chain carries TRBV6-5 and TRBJ1-2, with 8 positions matching TRBD1. Germline V gene lookup returns CDR1 MNHEY and CDR2 SVGAGI. This CDR3 comprises 13 residues.

A word on this clone: The sample carries other DNA sequences with the same CDR3. The V call is TRBV7-3, the J call TRBJ2-1; weak D call: TRBD2 (6 bases). The CDR3 has 14 residues. V was clipped by 6 bases and J by 1 base, with 10 bases between them. From germline, CDR1 is SGHTA and CDR2 FQGTGA. DNA of the CDR3: TGTGCCAGCAGTCTGGGGGGTTCCTACAATGAGCAGTTCTTC. Residues: CASSLGGSYNEQFF.

The rearrangement joins TRBV5-1 to TRBJ2-3; unclear D gene. Germline V gene lookup returns CDR1 SGHRS and CDR2 YFSETQ. V lost 0 bases and J 7 bases, leaving 9 bases between the germline ends. The CDR3 extends over 13 amino acids. For the CDR3, the DNA is TGCGCCAGCAGCTTGGGGACCGGTTATACGCAGTATTTT. Its translation: CASSLGTGYTQYF.

This chain links TRBV23-1 with TRBJ1-5; no definite D call. TRBV23-1 counts as an open reading frame of uncertain function. The CDR3 has 16 amino acids. V lost 2 bases and J 4 bases, leaving 15 bases between the germline ends. The CDR3 loop is CASSQPSSDWNQPQHF. The CDR3 coding sequence is TGCGCCAGCAGTCAACCGAGCTCGGACTGGAATCAGCCCCAGCATTTT.

The CDR3: CASSQIFETQYF. CDR3 bases: TGTGCCAGCAGTCAGATCTTTGAGACCCAGTACTTC. The V call is TRBV6-5, the J call TRBJ2-5; D remains ambiguous. The V gene's germline CDR1 is MNHEY and CDR2 SVGAGI. The V end was cut by 5 bases, the J end by 5 bases, with 9 bases between. The CDR3 has 12 residues.

The DNA for the CDR3 is TGTGCCAGTAGCCGTGAAGGGTATAGCACAGATACGCAGTATTTT. Translation: CASSREGYSTDTQYF. V gene TRBV19 combines with J gene TRBJ2-3, with D hard to call. Trimming took off 6 bases at V and 0 bases at J, with 13 bases between the two ends. The CDR3 has 15 amino acids. CDR1 is LNHDA and CDR2 is SQIVND in the germline V gene (reference sequence).

The V gene is TRBV6-4, the J gene TRBJ2-1; 7 bases align to TRBD2. V was pared by 0 bases and J by 4 bases, with 6 bases of the junction left unmatched. CDR3 length: 16 amino acids. CDR1 is MRHNA, CDR2 SNTAGT, per germline. The CDR3 nucleotides are TGTGCCAGCAGTGACTCTCCCAGCGGGGATTACAATGAGCAGTTCTTC. Translating it yields CASSDSPSGDYNEQFF.

This sequence joins TRBV2 and TRBJ2-7; D perhaps matches TRBD1 (5 bases). V was trimmed by 8 bases and J by 2 bases, leaving 10 bases between them. CDR3 size: 12 residues. The germline gives CDR1 SNHLY, CDR2 FYNNEI. The CDR3 sequence: CASGRQPYEQYF. The CDR3 DNA is TGTGCCAGCGGCCGACAGCCCTACGAGCAGTACTTC.

The CDR3 loop is CASSSGQAPYNSPLHF. CDR3 coding DNA: TGTGCCAGCAGCTCGGGCCAGGCTCCCTATAATTCACCCCTCCACTTT. The chain couples TRBV5-6 to TRBJ1-6; D unresolved. This CDR3 has 16 residues. Germline lookup yields CDR1 SGHDT and CDR2 YYEEEE. Trimming stripped 3 bases from V and 2 bases from J, with 12 bases between.

The J gene is TRBJ2-7, the V gene TRBV2; 9 bases align to TRBD2. Germline V gene lookup returns CDR1 SNHLY and CDR2 FYNNEI. The CDR3 is made up of 15 amino acids. The trim removed 7 bases at V and 6 bases at J, leaving 13 bases unmatched. CDR3 sequence reads: CASTPPSGLASEQYF. CDR3 in DNA: TGTGCCAGCACCCCCCCGTCGGGACTAGCATCCGAGCAGTACTTC. Full variable domain (missing parts from reference TRBV2 and TRBJ2-7): EPEVTQTPSHQVTQMGQEVILRCVPISNHLYFYWYRQILGQKVEFLVSFYNNEISEKSEIFDDQFSVERPDGSNFTLKIRSTKLEDSAMYFCASTPPSGLASEQYFGPGTRLTVT.

This chain links TRBV28 with TRBJ1-2; D gene uncertain. There are 12 residues in the CDR3. Trimming pared 5 bases from V and 4 bases from J, leaving 8 bases between. CDR1 is MDHEN, CDR2 SYDVKM, per germline. CDR3 coding DNA: TGTGCCAGCAGTGGATCAGCCTATGGCTACACCTTC. Its protein product is CASSGSAYGYTF.

This chain connects TRBV12-3 or TRBV12-4 to TRBJ2-7; no reliable D call. Trimming pared 7 bases from V and 0 bases from J, leaving 10 bases between. This CDR3 is 13 amino acids long. As DNA, the CDR3 is TGTGCCAGCACTCGGACGGACTCCTACGAGCAGTACTTC. It codes for CASTRTDSYEQYF.

The CDR3 nucleotides are TGTGCCAGCAGCTTAGGGACAGCCAACAATCAGCCCCAGCATTTT. Its protein product is CASSLGTANNQPQHF. The genes are TRBV7-6 and TRBJ1-5; tentatively, D is TRBD1 (6 bases). The CDR3 contains 15 residues. Trimming removed 1 base at V and 3 bases at J, with 10 bases between. Germline CDR1 and CDR2: SGHVS and FNYEAQ.

The rearrangement uses TRBV11-2 and TRBJ1-5, with unresolved D. CDR3 size: 13 residues. Trimming took 5 bases from V and 1 from J, leaving 6 bases between them. Looked up from germline, CDR1 is SGHAT and CDR2 is FQNNGV. The CDR3 region has the DNA TGTGCCAGCAGCGGAGGGAGCAATCAGCCCCAGCATTTT. Translating it yields CASSGGSNQPQHF.

This chain joins TRBV28 and TRBJ1-2, with a possible D match to TRBD1 (5 bases). This CDR3 region has 19 residues. V lost 7 bases, J lost 1 base, and 28 bases lay in between. The V gene's germline CDR1 is MDHEN and CDR2 SYDVKM. The CDR3 here is CASTDLRVQLAGINYGYTF. The CDR3 nucleotides are TGTGCCAGCACTGATTTACGAGTCCAACTGGCAGGGATTAACTATGGCTACACCTTC.

This clone has a handful of counts. This rearrangement joins TRBV4-1 to TRBJ2-1, with D uncertain. V lost 1 base and J 0 bases, leaving 13 bases between the germline ends. Germline CDR1 and CDR2: MGHRA and YSYEKL. This CDR3 is built from 17 residues. CDR3 sequence: CASSQVDLGISYNEQFF. CDR3 bases: TGCGCCAGCAGCCAAGTGGATCTGGGGATCTCCTACAATGAGCAGTTCTTC.

This chain connects TRBV24-1 to TRBJ1-2, with 12 bases aligning to TRBD1. Germline CDR1 and CDR2: KGHDR and SFDVKD. The CDR3 spans 15 residues. J gave up 6 bases and V 5 bases, and 6 bases lay outside the gene matches. The CDR3 spells CATSGGGTGGDGYTF. Here the CDR3 DNA reads TGTGCCACCAGTGGTGGAGGGACAGGGGGCGATGGCTACACCTTC.

The rearrangement uses TRBV20-1 and TRBJ2-1; D is undetermined. The length of the CDR3 is 11 residues. Germline V gene lookup returns CDR1 DFQATT and CDR2 SNEGSKA (reference sequence). Between the trimmed V and J ends, which lost 6 bases and 8 bases, there was a span of 11 bases. CDR3 protein: CSAPGWYEQFF. The CDR3 nucleotides read TGCAGTGCCCCCGGTTGGTATGAGCAGTTCTTC.

The chain recombines TRBV24-1 with TRBJ2-3; D is perhaps TRBD1 (5 bases). Germline V CDR1 and CDR2: KGHDR, SFDVKD. Trimming removed 3 bases from V and 0 bases from J, with 9 bases in between. There are 15 residues in the CDR3. CDR3 DNA sequence: TGTGCCACCAGTGATAGACAGATTAGCACAGATACGCAGTATTTT. It specifies CATSDRQISTDTQYF.

Details on this clone: Distinct nucleotide sequences in the sample also encode this CDR3. The V gene is TRBV12-3 or TRBV12-4, the J gene TRBJ1-1; D is possibly TRBD1 (5 bases). Deletions cut 5 bases from V and 1 base from J, with 8 bases between. This CDR3 region has 13 residues. The CDR3 bases are TGTGCCAGCAGTCTTGGACAGAACACTGAAGCTTTCTTT. Encoded protein: CASSLGQNTEAFF.

The genes are TRBV29-1 and TRBJ2-3; 9 bases align to TRBD1. V shed 4 bases, J shed 0 bases, and the junction held 2 bases outside the gene matches. The germline CDR1 and CDR2 sequences are SQVTM and ANQGSEA. There are 14 residues in the CDR3. The DNA of the CDR3 is TGCAGCGTTGTAGGGACAGGGAGCACAGATACGCAGTATTTT. Its translation: CSVVGTGSTDTQYF.

The chain recombines TRBV27 with TRBJ2-3; 10 nucleotides agree with TRBD2. Losses at the gene ends were 5 bases for V and 5 bases for J; bases not matched to a gene: 10. This CDR3 is built from 16 residues. The germline V gene encodes CDR1 MNHEY and CDR2 SMNVEV (reference sequence). In DNA, the CDR3 is TGTGCCAGCAGTCCTAGCGGGAGTGACGGGGTAGATACGCAGTATTTT. Translated, it gives CASSPSGSDGVDTQYF.

The gene calls are TRBV4-2 and TRBJ2-2; maybe TRBD1 (6 bases). Looked up from germline, CDR1 is LGHNA and CDR2 is YNFKEQ. The V end was cut by 1 base, the J end by 3 bases, with 9 bases between. This CDR3 region has 15 residues. The CDR3 sequence is CASSQVDSDTGELFF. CDR3 nucleotides: TGTGCCAGCAGCCAAGTGGACAGTGACACCGGGGAGCTGTTTTTT.

This chain uses TRBV7-9 with TRBJ2-3; 8 nucleotides agree with TRBD1. Germline V CDR1 and CDR2: SEHNR, FQNEAQ (reference sequence). The J segment lost 4 bases and the V segment lost 1 base, leaving 4 bases of the junction unmatched. This CDR3 comprises 15 residues. CDR3 loop: CASSLVRGQADTQYF. DNA for the CDR3: TGTGCCAGCAGCTTAGTCAGGGGGCAGGCAGATACGCAGTATTTT.

Details on this clone: Other DNA variants within this sample encode the same CDR3. The chain links TRBV11-2 to TRBJ2-1, with 8 positions matching TRBD2. The CDR3 is made up of 17 amino acids. V lost 5 bases, J lost 1 base, and 10 bases stayed unmatched. Germline V gene lookup returns CDR1 SGHAT and CDR2 FQNNGV. The CDR3 sequence: CASSLGTGGPSYNEQFF. CDR3 nucleotide sequence: TGTGCCAGCAGCCTAGGTACGGGAGGGCCGTCCTACAATGAGCAGTTCTTC.

This chain connects TRBV2 to TRBJ1-2, with TRBD1 as a possible D gene (5 bases). Germline V gives CDR1 SNHLY, CDR2 FYNNEI. The CDR3 covers 12 residues. Trimming took off 8 bases at V and 0 bases at J, with 7 bases between the two ends. CDR3 nucleotides: TGTGCCAGCCTGACAGCTAACTATGGCTACACCTTC. It yields the protein CASLTANYGYTF.

On this clone itself: The junction departs from germline at one end; a sequencing error may be responsible. The rearrangement links TRBV2 to TRBJ2-7, with a weak D call TRBD1 (5 bases). The germline gives CDR1 SNHLY, CDR2 FYNNEI. This CDR3 is 14 amino acids long. The CDR3 region is CASREEQVSYEQYF. DNA of the CDR3: TGTGCCAGCAGGGAAGAACAGGTCTCCTACGAGCAGTACTTC.